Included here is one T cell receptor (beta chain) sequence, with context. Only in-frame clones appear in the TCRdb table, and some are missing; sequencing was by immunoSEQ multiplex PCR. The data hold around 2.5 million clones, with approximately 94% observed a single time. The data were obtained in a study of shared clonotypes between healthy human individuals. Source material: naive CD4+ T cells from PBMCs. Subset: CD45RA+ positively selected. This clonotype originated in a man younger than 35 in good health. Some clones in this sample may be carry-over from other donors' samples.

The CDR3 region is CASSLVGHPPGNTIYF. The CDR3 coding sequence is TGTGCCAGCAGCTTAGTAGGGCACCCCCCTGGAAACACCATATATTTT. V and J are TRBV7-2 and TRBJ1-3; D remains ambiguous. Germline values: CDR1 SGHTA, CDR2 FQGNSA. The CDR3 is 16 residues long. V was trimmed by 1 base and J by 2 bases, leaving 12 bases between them.